This TCR beta chain was recovered during a study of lymphopenia after photon versus proton radiotherapy. Trimming took 1 base from V and 0 from J, leaving 6 bases between them. In germline, CDR1 is SGHAT, CDR2 FQNNGV. The CDR3 is 14 residues long. The table came from immunoSEQ multiplex PCR; TCRdb's copy has only in-frame clones and leaves some out. The table records about 20,000 clones, roughly 90% of them present only once. This receptor was obtained from a woman in her thirties or forties with cholangiocarcinoma. The rearrangement uses TRBV11-2 and TRBJ1-1, with unresolved D. The material sequenced was peripheral blood, taken from a patient treated with photon-based radiotherapy. CDR3 sequence (DNA): TGTGCCAGCAGCTTAGGGGGTGTGAACACTGAAGCTTTCTTT. It translates to CASSLGGVNTEAFF.